The 5 T cell receptor beta chains given below trace back to one sample, sequenced in a study of T-cell memory formation after mild COVID-19. TCRdb re-called the 5' RACE reads through MiXCR, storing one row per CDR3 protein. This table holds about 470,000 distinct CDR3 sequences, around 27% found once. The material sequenced was PBMCs or a T cell subset sorted from them (not recorded which). The receptor set was obtained from an adult woman who had mild COVID-19 (a few samples of this study predate the infection). Cell type and time point are not known.

The V gene is TRBV12-3 or TRBV12-4, the J gene TRBJ2-7, with no clear D. This CDR3 has 12 residues. V shed 5 bases and J shed 4 bases, with 9 bases lying between them. The chain's CDR3 is CASSPELYEQYF. The CDR3 nucleotides read TGTGCCAGCAGTCCCGAGCTTTACGAGCAGTACTTC.

The chain employs TRBV6-5 and TRBJ1-2, with D possibly TRBD1 on 5 matching bases. V was trimmed by 8 bases and J by 0 bases, leaving 22 bases between them. CDR3 size: 17 residues. Germline-derived CDR1 and CDR2 are MNHEY and SVGAGI. CDR3 coding DNA: TGTGCCAGCCGTGGCTTCATCGACAGCAGAGCTAACTATGGCTACACCTTC. Translating gives CASRGFIDSRANYGYTF.

The V and J genes are TRBV29-1 and TRBJ2-2; 9 positions match TRBD2. The V gene end was trimmed by 6 bases and the J gene end by 4 bases; junction bases not matched to a gene: 6. The CDR3 covers 14 residues. The germline V gene encodes CDR1 SQVTM and CDR2 ANQGSEA. CDR3 nucleotides: TGCAGCGTCCGTCTTAGCGGGGGCACCGGGGAGCTGTTTTTT. Encoded protein: CSVRLSGGTGELFF.

This clonotype showed up just a few times. The V call is TRBV12-5, the J call TRBJ2-1; 9 bases match TRBD2. Trimming took 0 bases from V and 3 from J; bases not matched to a gene: 3. The CDR3 runs to 16 residues. Germline V gene data show CDR1 as LGHNT and CDR2 as FRNRAP. CDR3 DNA sequence: TGTGCTAGTGGTTTGGTAGGACTAGCGAGCTACAATGAGCAGTTCTTC. Amino acid sequence: CASGLVGLASYNEQFF.

The chain joins TRBV5-1 to TRBJ1-5, with 8 bases identical to TRBD1. With 2 bases clipped from V and 3 bases from J, the junction kept 1 base outside the gene matches. The CDR3 runs 14 residues. Germline lookup yields CDR1 SGHRS and CDR2 YFSETQ. CDR3 amino acids: CASSLQGVNQPQHF. In DNA form, the CDR3 reads TGCGCCAGCAGCTTACAGGGGGTCAATCAGCCCCAGCATTTT.